A single sample gave rise to the 9 T cell receptor beta chains below, sequenced in a study of response to subunit inactivated influenza vaccine. TCRdb reprocessed the RT-PCR reads via MiXCR and lists one record per CDR3 protein. The sample lists roughly 700,000 distinct CDR3 sequences, roughly 13% occurring once. This material consisted of PBMCs from blood, taken approximately 15 days before vaccination. These receptors came from a man aged 45 to 65 who received an inactivated influenza vaccine.

This clonotype appeared a few times. This chain connects TRBV4-3 to TRBJ2-3; no clear D gene. The CDR3 length is 14 residues. From germline, CDR1 is LGHNA and CDR2 YSLEER. V lost 0 bases to trimming and J lost 2 bases, with 6 bases between them. The CDR3 spells CASSQDGTTDTQYF. Here the CDR3 DNA reads TGCGCCAGCAGCCAAGACGGAACCACAGATACGCAGTATTTT.

This clonotype appeared a single time. The V gene is TRBV6-1, the J gene TRBJ1-2; maybe TRBD1 (6 bases). V dropped 5 bases and J dropped 4 bases, with 14 bases sitting between them. CDR3 size: 14 residues. CDR1 and CDR2 from the germline V gene are MNHNS and SASEGT. CDR3 protein: CASSPPGQAYGYTF. The CDR3 DNA is TGTGCCAGCAGTCCTCCGGGACAAGCCTATGGCTACACCTTC.

This clonotype came up a few times. This sequence joins TRBV5-1 and TRBJ1-1; a weak D match, TRBD1 (6 bases). The V end was cut by 2 bases, the J end by 0 bases, with 23 bases between. The CDR3 runs 19 residues. Germline CDR1 and CDR2: SGHRS and YFSETQ. CDR3: CASSFDKTGTALMNTEAFF. In nucleotides, the CDR3 is TGCGCCAGCAGCTTCGATAAGACAGGAACGGCGTTGATGAACACTGAAGCTTTCTTT.

The rearrangement links TRBV4-2 to TRBJ2-3, with D possibly matching TRBD2 (6 bases). V was clipped by 4 bases and J by 3 bases, with 14 bases between them. Per germline, CDR1 LGHNA and CDR2 YNFKEQ. CDR3 size: 15 residues. As DNA, the CDR3 is TGTGCCAGCAGCCCACAGGACTATTTGACAGATACGCAGTATTTT. It codes for CASSPQDYLTDTQYF.

The chain carries TRBV29-1 and TRBJ2-7; 11 bases line up with TRBD1. This CDR3 contains 13 residues. Germline CDR1 and CDR2: SQVTM and ANQGSEA. Unmatched junction bases numbered 7, after V lost 6 bases and J lost 6 bases. The CDR3 sequence: CSVGGQGVFEQYF. The DNA of the CDR3 is TGCAGCGTAGGGGGACAGGGGGTATTCGAGCAGTACTTC.

This clonotype was detected only a few times. This chain uses TRBV3-1 with TRBJ2-1; TRBD2 agrees at 7 bases. In germline, CDR1 is LGHDT, CDR2 YNNKEL (reference sequence). The CDR3 extends over 14 amino acids. The V and J ends lost 4 bases and 10 bases, in that order; junction bases with no gene match: 10. Here the CDR3 DNA reads TGTGCCAGCAGCCTAGGGACTATTTCGGGCGAGCAGTTCTTC. This gives the protein CASSLGTISGEQFF.

V usage is TRBV4-3 and J usage is TRBJ2-1, with D perhaps matching TRBD2 (6 bases). The CDR3 consists of 20 residues. V was clipped by 1 base and J by 3 bases, with 25 bases between them. From germline, CDR1 is LGHNA and CDR2 YSLEER. CDR3 sequence: CASSQVGRGRYTTYYNEQFF. The DNA for the CDR3 is TGCGCCAGCAGCCAAGTGGGGAGAGGGAGGTATACAACTTACTACAATGAGCAGTTCTTC.

CDR3 nucleotides: TGCAGTGCCGGGACTAGCGGGGTCAATGAGCAGTTCTTC. Translation gives CSAGTSGVNEQFF. The chain is built from TRBV20-1 and TRBJ2-1; 13 nucleotides align to TRBD2. The germline CDR1 and CDR2 sequences are DFQATT and SNEGSKA (reference sequence). The CDR3 extends over 13 amino acids. V lost 6 bases, J lost 6 bases, and 2 bases stayed unmatched.

The chain is built from TRBV7-2 and TRBJ2-2; TRBD2 matches 10 bases. There are 17 residues in the CDR3. Germline V gives CDR1 SGHTA, CDR2 FQGNSA. V gave up 1 base and J gave up 4 bases; unmatched junction bases: 6. The CDR3 loop is CASSLVPSGRGTGELFF. Here the CDR3 DNA reads TGTGCCAGCAGCTTAGTTCCTAGCGGGAGAGGCACCGGGGAGCTGTTTTTT.